This T cell receptor beta chain was documented in a study of cytomegalovirus exposure and HLA in healthy donors. In the study overall: Most genotyped donors, around four fifths of about 400, had Caucasian-associated genetic ancestry.

A multiplex PCR was run with 60 Vbeta primers and 13 Jbeta primers. Produced via immunoSEQ multiplex PCR; TCRdb's table is partial and in-frame only. The repertoire has 80,000 to 130,000 clones, under 80% of them found once; the top ten carry about 4.5%. CDR1 and CDR2 (germline): SQVTM, ANQGSEA. The CDR3 consists of 13 residues. The germline V and J ends were trimmed by 3 bases and 4 bases, with 11 bases remaining between them. Study results and caveats: Later findings reportedly placed an Asian-associated ancestry cluster below the roughly 690-donor mean for N-insertions. Clonal expansion, a later analysis showed, was greater in HLA-associated TCR beta chains than in equally common others.

This clone showed up just a few times. Its cognate antigen is unknown. The chain employs TRBV29-1 and TRBJ2-3; perhaps TRBD1 as D (5 bases). Sequencing was performed on PBMCs. The TCR originated in a woman in her late teens or twenties in good health and CMV-seropositive. The CDR3 sequence: CSVDLGLADTQYF. The CDR3 nucleotides read TGCAGCGTTGACCTGGGGCTGGCAGATACGCAGTATTTT.